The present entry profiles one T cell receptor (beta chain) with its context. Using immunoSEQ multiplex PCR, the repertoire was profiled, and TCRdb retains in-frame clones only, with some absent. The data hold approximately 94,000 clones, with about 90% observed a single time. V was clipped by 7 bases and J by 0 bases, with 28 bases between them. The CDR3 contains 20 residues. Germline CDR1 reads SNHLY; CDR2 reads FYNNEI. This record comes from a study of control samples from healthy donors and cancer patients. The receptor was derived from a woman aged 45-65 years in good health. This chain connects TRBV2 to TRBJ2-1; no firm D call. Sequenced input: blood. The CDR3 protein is CASTSFRVGDTRSSYNEQFF. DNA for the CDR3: TGTGCCAGCACATCGTTTAGGGTTGGCGACACCCGGAGCTCCTACAATGAGCAGTTCTTC.